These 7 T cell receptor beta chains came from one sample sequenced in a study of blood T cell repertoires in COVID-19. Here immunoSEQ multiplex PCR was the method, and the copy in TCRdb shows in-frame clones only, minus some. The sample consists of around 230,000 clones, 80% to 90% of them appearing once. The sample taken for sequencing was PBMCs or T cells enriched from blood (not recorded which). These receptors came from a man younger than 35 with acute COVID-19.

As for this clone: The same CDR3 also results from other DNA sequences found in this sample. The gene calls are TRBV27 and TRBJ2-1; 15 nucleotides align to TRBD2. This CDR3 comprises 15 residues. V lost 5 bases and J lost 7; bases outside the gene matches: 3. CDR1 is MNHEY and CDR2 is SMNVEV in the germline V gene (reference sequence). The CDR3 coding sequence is TGTGCCAGCAGTCCAGGGACTAGCGGGAGGAATGAGCAGTTCTTC. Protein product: CASSPGTSGRNEQFF.

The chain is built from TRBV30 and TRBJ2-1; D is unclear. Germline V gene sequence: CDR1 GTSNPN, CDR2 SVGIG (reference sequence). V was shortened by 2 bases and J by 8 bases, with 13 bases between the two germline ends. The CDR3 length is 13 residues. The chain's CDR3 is CAWSRLTRDEQFF. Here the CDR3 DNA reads TGTGCCTGGAGTCGGCTAACCCGGGATGAGCAGTTCTTC.

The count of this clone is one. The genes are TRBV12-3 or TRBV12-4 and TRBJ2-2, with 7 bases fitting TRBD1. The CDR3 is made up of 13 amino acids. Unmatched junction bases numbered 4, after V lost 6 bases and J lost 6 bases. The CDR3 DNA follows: TGTGCCAGCAGCCAAGGGGGCTCCGGGGAGCTGTTTTTT. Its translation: CASSQGGSGELFF.

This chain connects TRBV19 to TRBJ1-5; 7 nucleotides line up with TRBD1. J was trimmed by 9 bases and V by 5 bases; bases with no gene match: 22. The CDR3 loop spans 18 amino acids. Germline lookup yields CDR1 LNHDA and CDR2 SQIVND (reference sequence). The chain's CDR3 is CASSLLGAGQDVGPPQHF. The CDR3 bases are TGTGCCAGTAGTCTGTTGGGGGCCGGACAGGACGTGGGTCCGCCCCAGCATTTT. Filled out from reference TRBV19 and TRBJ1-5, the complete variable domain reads DGGITQSPKYLFRKEGQNVTLSCEQNLNHDAMYWYRQDPGQGLRLIYYSQIVNDFQKGDIAEGYSVSREKKESFPLTVTSAQKNPTAFYLCASSLLGAGQDVGPPQHFGDGTRLSIL.

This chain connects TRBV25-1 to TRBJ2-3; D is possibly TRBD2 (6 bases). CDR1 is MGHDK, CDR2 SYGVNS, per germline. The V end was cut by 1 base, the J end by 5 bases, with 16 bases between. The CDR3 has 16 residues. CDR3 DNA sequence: TGTGCCAGCAGTGAATGGGGTAGCGTCGGGGGAGATACGCAGTATTTT. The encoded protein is CASSEWGSVGGDTQYF.

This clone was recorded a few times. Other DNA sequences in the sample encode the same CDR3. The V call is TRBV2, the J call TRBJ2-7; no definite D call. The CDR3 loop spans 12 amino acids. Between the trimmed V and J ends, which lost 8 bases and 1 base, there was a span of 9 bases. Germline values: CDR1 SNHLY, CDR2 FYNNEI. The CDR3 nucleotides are TGTGCCAGCGGCAGGCGTTCCTACGAGCAGTACTTC. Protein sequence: CASGRRSYEQYF. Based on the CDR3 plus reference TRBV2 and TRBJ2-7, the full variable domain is EPEVTQTPSHQVTQMGQEVILRCVPISNHLYFYWYRQILGQKVEFLVSFYNNEISEKSEIFDDQFSVERPDGSNFTLKIRSTKLEDSAMYFCASGRRSYEQYFGPGTRLTVT.

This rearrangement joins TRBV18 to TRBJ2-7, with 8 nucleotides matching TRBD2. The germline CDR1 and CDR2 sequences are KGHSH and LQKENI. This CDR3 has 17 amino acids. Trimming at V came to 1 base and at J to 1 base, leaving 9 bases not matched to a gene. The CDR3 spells CASSPQQGSGSSYEQYF. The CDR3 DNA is TGTGCCAGCTCACCACAGCAGGGGAGCGGGAGTTCCTACGAGCAGTACTTC.